This T cell receptor beta chain derives from a study of regulatory T cells in long-lasting Graves disease. Study-level background: For under 3 months, newly diagnosed Graves' patients had been taking antithyroid drugs.

As to time point: newly diagnosed GD, antithyroid drugs for less than 3 months. From PBMCs, RNA was extracted and then used to make the TCR library. This clonotype was detected many times. In building TCR beta libraries, iRepertoire HTBI primers were used together with Arm-PCR of CDR3 regions. TCRdb fed the multiplex PCR reads into MiXCR, producing one record per CDR3 protein. The sample comprises 530,000 or so distinct CDR3 sequences, roughly 13% of which are singletons, and approximately 9.3% rests with the top ten. This CDR3 contains 17 residues. V lost 5 bases and J lost 3, with 22 bases in between. Germline assignment: CDR1 SNHLY and CDR2 FYNNEI. These data were likewise used in another study, on T cells in Graves' hyperthyroidism and ophthalmopathy.

The rearrangement links TRBV2 to TRBJ1-1; D gene uncertain. The clonotype was recovered from a man aged 25-40 years with Graves disease. The sequenced sample was peripheral blood mononuclear cells (PBMCs), obtained at new diagnosis, from a patient treated with antithyroid drugs. This CDR3 is CASSSTPVGTRHTEAFF. In nucleotides, the CDR3 is TGTGCCAGCAGTTCCACACCCGTGGGTACACGTCACACTGAAGCTTTCTTT.